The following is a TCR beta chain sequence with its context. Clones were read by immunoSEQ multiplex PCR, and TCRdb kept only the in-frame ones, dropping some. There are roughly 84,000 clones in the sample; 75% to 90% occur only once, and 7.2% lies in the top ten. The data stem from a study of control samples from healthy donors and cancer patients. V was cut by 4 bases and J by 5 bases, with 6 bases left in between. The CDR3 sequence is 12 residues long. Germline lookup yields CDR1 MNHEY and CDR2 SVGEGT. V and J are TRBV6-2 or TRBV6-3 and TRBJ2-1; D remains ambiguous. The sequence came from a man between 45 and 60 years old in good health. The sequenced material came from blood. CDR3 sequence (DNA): TGTGCCAGCAGTTGGGCAGACAATGAGCAGTTCTTC. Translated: CASSWADNEQFF.